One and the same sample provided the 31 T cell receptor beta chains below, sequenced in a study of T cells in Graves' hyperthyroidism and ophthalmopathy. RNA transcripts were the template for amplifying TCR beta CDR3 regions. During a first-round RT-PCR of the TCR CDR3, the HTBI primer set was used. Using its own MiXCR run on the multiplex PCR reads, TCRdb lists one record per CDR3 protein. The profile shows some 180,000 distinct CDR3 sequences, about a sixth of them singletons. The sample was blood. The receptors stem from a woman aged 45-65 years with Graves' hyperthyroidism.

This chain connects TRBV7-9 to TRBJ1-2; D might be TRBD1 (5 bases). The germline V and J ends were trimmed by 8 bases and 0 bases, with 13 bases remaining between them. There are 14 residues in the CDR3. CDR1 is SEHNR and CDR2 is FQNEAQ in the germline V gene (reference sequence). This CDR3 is CASSDPGANYGYTF. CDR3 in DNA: TGTGCCAGCTCGGACCCGGGGGCTAACTATGGCTACACCTTC.

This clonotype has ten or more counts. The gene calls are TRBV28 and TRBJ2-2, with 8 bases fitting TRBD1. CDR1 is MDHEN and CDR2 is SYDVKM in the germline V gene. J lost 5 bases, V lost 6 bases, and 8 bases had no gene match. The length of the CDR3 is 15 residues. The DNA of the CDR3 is TGTGCCAGCAGCCCTACGAGGACAGGGACCGGGGAGCTGTTTTTT. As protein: CASSPTRTGTGELFF.

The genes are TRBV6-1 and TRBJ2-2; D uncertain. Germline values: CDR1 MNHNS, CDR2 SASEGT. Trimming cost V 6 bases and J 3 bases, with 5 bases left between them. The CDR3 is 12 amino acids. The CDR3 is CASSTDTGELFF. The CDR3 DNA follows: TGTGCCAGCAGCACGGACACCGGGGAGCTGTTTTTT.

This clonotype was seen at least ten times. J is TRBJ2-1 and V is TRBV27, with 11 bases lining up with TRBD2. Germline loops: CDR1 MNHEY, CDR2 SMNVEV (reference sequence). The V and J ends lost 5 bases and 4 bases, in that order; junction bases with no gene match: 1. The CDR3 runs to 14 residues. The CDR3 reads CASSTSGSYNEQFF. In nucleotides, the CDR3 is TGTGCCAGCAGTACTAGCGGGAGTTACAATGAGCAGTTCTTC.

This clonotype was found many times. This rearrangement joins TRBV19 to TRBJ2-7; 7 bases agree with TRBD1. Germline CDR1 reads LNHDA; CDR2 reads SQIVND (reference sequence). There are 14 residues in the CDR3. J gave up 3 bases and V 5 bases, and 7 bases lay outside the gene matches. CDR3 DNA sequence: TGTGCCAGTAGTCCACAGGGGACAATCTACGAGCAGTACTTC. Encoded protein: CASSPQGTIYEQYF. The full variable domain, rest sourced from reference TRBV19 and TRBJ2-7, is DGGITQSPKYLFRKEGQNVTLSCEQNLNHDAMYWYRQDPGQGLRLIYYSQIVNDFQKGDIAEGYSVSREKKESFPLTVTSAQKNPTAFYLCASSPQGTIYEQYFGPGTRLTVT.

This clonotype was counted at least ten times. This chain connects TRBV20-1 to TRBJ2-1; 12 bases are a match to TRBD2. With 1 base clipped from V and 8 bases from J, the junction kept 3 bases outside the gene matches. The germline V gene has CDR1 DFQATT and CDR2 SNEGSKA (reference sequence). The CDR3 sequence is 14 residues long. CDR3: CSARGLAGGDEQFF. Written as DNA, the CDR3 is TGCAGTGCTAGAGGTCTAGCGGGGGGGGATGAGCAGTTCTTC.

CDR3 sequence reads: CAIAVLSSTDTQYF. CDR3 bases: TGTGCCATCGCGGTCCTGTCTAGCACAGATACGCAGTATTTT. The chain has TRBV10-3 and TRBJ2-3; D is ambiguous. Trimming shortened V by 8 bases and J by 0 bases, and 12 bases separated the two germline ends. The germline V gene encodes CDR1 ENHRY and CDR2 SYGVKD. The CDR3 consists of 14 residues.

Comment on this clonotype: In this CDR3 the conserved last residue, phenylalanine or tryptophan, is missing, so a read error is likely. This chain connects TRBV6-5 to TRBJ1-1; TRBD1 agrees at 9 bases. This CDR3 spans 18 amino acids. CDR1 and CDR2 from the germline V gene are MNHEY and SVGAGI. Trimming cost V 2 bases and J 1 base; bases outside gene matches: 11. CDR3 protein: CASSYGQGRRLSNTEAFL. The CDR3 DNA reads TGTGCCAGCAGTTACGGACAGGGGCGAAGGCTGTCGAACACTGAAGCTTTCCTT.

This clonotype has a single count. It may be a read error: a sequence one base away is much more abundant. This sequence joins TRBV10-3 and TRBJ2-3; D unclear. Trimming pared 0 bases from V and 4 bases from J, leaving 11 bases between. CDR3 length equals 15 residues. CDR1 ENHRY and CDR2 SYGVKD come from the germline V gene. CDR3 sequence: CAISESRWQADTQYF. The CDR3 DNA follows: TGTGCCATCAGTGAGTCCCGGTGGCAGGCAGATACGCAGTATTTT.

The CDR3, as DNA: TGTGCTAGTGGTTTGAAAGTTCTAGCGGGTGGGAATGAGCAGTTCTTC. Its protein is CASGLKVLAGGNEQFF. The chain has TRBV12-5 and TRBJ2-1; 8 positions match TRBD2. The CDR3 contains 16 residues. From germline, CDR1 is LGHNT and CDR2 FRNRAP. V lost 2 bases, J lost 7 bases, and 10 bases stayed unmatched.

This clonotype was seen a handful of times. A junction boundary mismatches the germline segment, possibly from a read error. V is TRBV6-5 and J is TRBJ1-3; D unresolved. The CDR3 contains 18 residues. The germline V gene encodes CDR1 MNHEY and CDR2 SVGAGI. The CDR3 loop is CASNYSSRRALSGNTIYF. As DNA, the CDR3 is TGTGCCAGCAATTACTCGAGCAGACGGGCACTTTCTGGAAACACCATATATTTT.

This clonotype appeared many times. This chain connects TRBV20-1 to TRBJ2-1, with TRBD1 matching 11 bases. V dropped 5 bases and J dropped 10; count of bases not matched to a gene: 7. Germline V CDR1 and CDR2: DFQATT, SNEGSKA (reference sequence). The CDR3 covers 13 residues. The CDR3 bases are TGCAGTGCTTCGGACAGGGGGCTAGAGGAGCAGTTCTTC. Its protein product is CSASDRGLEEQFF.

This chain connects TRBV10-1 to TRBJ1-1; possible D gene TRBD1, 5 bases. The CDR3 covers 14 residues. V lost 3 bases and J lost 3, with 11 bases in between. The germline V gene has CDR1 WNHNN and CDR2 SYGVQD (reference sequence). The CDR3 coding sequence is TGCGCCAGCAGTGACCGGCGGGGGGACACTGAAGCTTTCTTT. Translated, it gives CASSDRRGDTEAFF.

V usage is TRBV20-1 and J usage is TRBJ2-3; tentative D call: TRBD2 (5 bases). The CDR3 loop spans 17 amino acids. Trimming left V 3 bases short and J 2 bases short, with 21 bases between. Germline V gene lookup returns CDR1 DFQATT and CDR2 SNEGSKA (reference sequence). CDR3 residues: CSARPVARDPITDTQYF. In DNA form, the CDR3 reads TGCAGTGCTAGGCCGGTCGCCCGGGATCCCATCACAGATACGCAGTATTTT.

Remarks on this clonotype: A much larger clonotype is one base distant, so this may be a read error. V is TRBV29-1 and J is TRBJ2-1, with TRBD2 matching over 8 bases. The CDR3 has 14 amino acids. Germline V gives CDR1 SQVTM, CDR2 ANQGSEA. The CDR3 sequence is CSVEQLADYNEQSF. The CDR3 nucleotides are TGCAGCGTTGAACAACTAGCGGACTACAATGAGCAGTCCTTC.

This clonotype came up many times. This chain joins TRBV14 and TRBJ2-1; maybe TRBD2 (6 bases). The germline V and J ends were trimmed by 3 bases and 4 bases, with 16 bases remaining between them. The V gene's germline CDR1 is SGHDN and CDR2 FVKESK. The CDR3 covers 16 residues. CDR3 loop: CASSQYGTSFYNEQFF. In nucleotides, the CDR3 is TGTGCCAGCAGCCAGTATGGGACTTCTTTTTACAATGAGCAGTTCTTC.

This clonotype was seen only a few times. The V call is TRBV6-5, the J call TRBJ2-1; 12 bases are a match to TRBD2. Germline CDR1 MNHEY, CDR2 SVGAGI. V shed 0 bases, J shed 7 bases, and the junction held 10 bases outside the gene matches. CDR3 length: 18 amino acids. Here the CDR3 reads CASSYSGLAGGPGNEQFF. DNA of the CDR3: TGTGCCAGCAGTTACTCGGGCCTAGCGGGAGGGCCGGGAAATGAGCAGTTCTTC.

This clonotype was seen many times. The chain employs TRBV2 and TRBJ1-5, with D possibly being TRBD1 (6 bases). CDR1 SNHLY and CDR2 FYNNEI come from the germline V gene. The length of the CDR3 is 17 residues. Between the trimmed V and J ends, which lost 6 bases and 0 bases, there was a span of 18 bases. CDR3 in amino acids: CASRAAGQWSSNQPQHF. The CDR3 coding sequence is TGTGCCAGCAGGGCGGCGGGACAATGGTCTAGCAATCAGCCCCAGCATTTT.

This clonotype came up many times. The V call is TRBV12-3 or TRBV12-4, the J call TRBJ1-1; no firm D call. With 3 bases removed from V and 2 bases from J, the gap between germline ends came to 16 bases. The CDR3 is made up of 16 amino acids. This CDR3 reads CASSFRFGGPNTEAFF. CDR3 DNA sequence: TGTGCCAGCAGTTTTCGTTTTGGCGGACCAAACACTGAAGCTTTCTTT.

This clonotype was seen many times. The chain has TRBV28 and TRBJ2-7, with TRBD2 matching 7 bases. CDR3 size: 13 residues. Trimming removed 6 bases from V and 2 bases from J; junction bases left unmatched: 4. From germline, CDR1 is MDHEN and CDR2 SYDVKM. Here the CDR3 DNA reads TGTGCCAGCAGGTCTCGGGGGGCCTACGAGCAGTACTTC. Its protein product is CASRSRGAYEQYF.

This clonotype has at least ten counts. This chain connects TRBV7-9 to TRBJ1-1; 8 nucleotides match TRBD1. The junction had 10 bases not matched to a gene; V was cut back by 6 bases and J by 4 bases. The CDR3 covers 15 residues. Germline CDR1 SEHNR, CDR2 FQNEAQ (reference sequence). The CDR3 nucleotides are TGTGCCAGCAGTTCCGCGACAGGGGCAGGCACTGAAGCTTTCTTT. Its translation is CASSSATGAGTEAFF.

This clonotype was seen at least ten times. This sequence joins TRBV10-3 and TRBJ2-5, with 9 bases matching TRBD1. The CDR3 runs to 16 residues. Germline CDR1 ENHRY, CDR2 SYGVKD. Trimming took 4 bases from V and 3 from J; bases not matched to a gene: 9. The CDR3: CAISAGQGRTKETQYF. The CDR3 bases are TGTGCCATCAGTGCCGGACAGGGGCGCACTAAAGAGACCCAGTACTTC.

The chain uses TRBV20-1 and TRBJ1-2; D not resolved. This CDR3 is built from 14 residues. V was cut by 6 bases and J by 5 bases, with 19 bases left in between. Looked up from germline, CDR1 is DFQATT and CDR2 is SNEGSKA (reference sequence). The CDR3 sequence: CSAQEAPAGYGYTF. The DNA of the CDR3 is TGCAGTGCCCAAGAGGCTCCAGCAGGTTATGGCTACACCTTC.

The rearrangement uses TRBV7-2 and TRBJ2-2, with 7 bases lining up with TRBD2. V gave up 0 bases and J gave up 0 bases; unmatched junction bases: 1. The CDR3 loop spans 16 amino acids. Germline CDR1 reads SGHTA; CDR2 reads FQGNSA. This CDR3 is CASSLAGGPNTGELFF. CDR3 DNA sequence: TGTGCCAGCAGCTTAGCGGGAGGGCCGAACACCGGGGAGCTGTTTTTT.

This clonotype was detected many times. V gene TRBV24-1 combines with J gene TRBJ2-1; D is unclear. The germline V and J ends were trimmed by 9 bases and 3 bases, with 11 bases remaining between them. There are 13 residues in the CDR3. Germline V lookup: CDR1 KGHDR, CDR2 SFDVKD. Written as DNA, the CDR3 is TGTGCCACCGTTTCCACCCTCTACAATGAGCAGTTCTTC. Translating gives CATVSTLYNEQFF.

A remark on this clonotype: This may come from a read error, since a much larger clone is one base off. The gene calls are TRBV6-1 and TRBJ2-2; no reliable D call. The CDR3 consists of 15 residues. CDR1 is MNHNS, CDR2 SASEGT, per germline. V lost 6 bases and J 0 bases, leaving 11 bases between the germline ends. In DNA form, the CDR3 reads TGTGCCAGCAGGTCGCGGACCGCGAACACCGGGGAGCTGTTTTTT. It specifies CASRSRTANTGELFF.

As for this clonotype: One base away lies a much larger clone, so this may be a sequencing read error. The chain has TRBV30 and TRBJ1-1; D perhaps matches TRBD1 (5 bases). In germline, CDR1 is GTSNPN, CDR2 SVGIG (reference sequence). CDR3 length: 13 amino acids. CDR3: CAWSVLGGTEVFF. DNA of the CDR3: TGTGCCTGGAGTGTACTCGGCGGGACTGAAGTTTTCTTT.

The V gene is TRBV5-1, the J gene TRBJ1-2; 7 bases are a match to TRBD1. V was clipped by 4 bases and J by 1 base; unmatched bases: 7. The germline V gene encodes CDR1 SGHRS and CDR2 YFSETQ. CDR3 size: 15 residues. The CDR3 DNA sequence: TGCGCCAGCAGCCGGGGGACAGTCGGTAACTATGGCTACACCTTC. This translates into CASSRGTVGNYGYTF.

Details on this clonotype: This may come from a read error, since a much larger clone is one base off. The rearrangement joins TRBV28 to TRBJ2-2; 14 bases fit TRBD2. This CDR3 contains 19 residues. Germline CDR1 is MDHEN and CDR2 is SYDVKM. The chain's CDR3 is CASRRYPGLAGAPTGEMFF. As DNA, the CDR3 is TGTGCCAGCCGACGATATCCGGGACTAGCGGGAGCCCCCACCGGGGAGATGTTTTTT. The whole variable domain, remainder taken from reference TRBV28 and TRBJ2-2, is DVKVTQSSRYLVKRTGEKVFLECVQDMDHENMFWYRQDPGLGLRLIYFSYDVKMKEKGDIPEGYSVSREKKERFSLILESASTNQTSMYLCASRRYPGLAGAPTGEMFFGEGSRLTVL.

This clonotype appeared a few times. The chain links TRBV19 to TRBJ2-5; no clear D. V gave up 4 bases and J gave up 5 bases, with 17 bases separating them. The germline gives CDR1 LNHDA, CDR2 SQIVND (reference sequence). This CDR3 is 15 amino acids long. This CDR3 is CASSTLGTPQETQYF. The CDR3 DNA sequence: TGTGCCAGTAGTACCTTAGGAACACCTCAGGAGACCCAGTACTTC.

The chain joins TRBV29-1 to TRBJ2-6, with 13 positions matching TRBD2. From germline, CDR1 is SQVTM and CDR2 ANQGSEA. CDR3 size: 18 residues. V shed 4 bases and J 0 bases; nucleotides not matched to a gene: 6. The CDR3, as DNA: TGCAGCGTTGGAACTAGCGGGAGGGGCGGCTCTGGGGCCAACGTCCTGACTTTC. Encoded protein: CSVGTSGRGGSGANVLTF.